Below, 23 T cell receptor beta chains from the same sample are listed, as sequenced in a study of cytotoxic CD8 clonotypes in ibrutinib-treated CLL. Data came from immunoSEQ multiplex PCR; TCRdb stores just in-frame clones and leaves some out. In the table there are 75,000 to 80,000 clones, around four fifths of which are singletons. The material sequenced was PBMCs, taken after 24 months of ibrutinib treatment. The receptors come from a human donor with chronic lymphocytic leukemia.

This chain uses TRBV30 with TRBJ2-5; D remains unclear. Germline V gene data show CDR1 as GTSNPN and CDR2 as SVGIG (reference sequence). This CDR3 region has 10 residues. V gave up 3 bases and J gave up 2 bases, with 1 base separating them. CDR3 nucleotides: TGTGCCTGGAGGCAAGAGACCCAGTACTTC. The encoded protein is CAWRQETQYF.

This rearrangement joins TRBV6-5 to TRBJ2-4; 7 nucleotides match TRBD1. V lost 5 bases and J lost 9; bases outside the gene matches: 4. CDR1 is MNHEY and CDR2 is SVGAGI in the germline V gene. The CDR3 has 12 amino acids. The CDR3, as DNA: TGTGCCAGCAGTCGACAGGGAAGCATTCAGTACTTC. Translated, it gives CASSRQGSIQYF.

The rearrangement links TRBV13 to TRBJ1-4, with D unresolved. Trimming shortened V by 1 base and J by 8 bases, and 14 bases separated the two germline ends. Germline CDR1 and CDR2: PRHDT and FYEKMQ (reference sequence). The CDR3 consists of 15 residues. The CDR3 DNA is TGTGCCAGCAGCTTAGCCCTCCCGGGATGGGAAAAACTGTTTTTT. It encodes CASSLALPGWEKLFF.

This chain links TRBV4-2 with TRBJ2-5; tentatively, D is TRBD1 or TRBD2 (5 bases each). V was cut by 4 bases and J by 5 bases, with 14 bases left in between. CDR1 LGHNA and CDR2 YNFKEQ come from the germline V gene. The CDR3 sequence is 14 residues long. CDR3 in amino acids: CASSPGAGPETQYF. In DNA form, the CDR3 reads TGTGCCAGCAGCCCTGGGGCGGGCCCGGAGACCCAGTACTTC.

The DNA of the CDR3 is TGTGCCAGCAGCTTGGGGGCTAGTGGCACAGATACGCAGTATTTT. This sequence encodes CASSLGASGTDTQYF. The chain carries TRBV6-5 and TRBJ2-3, with D perhaps TRBD1 (6 bases). V dropped 6 bases and J dropped 1 base, with 14 bases sitting between them. In germline, CDR1 is MNHEY, CDR2 SVGAGI. This CDR3 spans 15 amino acids.

J is TRBJ2-1 and V is TRBV27; 9 bases align to TRBD2. CDR1 is MNHEY and CDR2 is SMNVEV in the germline V gene (reference sequence). Trimming removed 3 bases from V and 8 bases from J; junction bases left unmatched: 5. The CDR3 spans 14 residues. The CDR3 nucleotides read TGTGCCAGCAGTTTGGGCGGGAGGGCGGATGAGCAGTTCTTC. Amino acids: CASSLGGRADEQFF.

Only one count was recorded for this clone. The V gene is TRBV6-5, the J gene TRBJ1-1; TRBD1 matches 10 bases. Germline V gives CDR1 MNHEY, CDR2 SVGAGI. After removal of 6 bases from V and 0 bases from J, the junction contained 1 base not matched to a gene. There are 14 residues in the CDR3. The DNA of the CDR3 is TGTGCCAGCAGGACAGGGGGCCTGAACACTGAAGCTTTCTTT. The encoded protein is CASRTGGLNTEAFF.

V is TRBV9 and J is TRBJ2-7; TRBD2 matches at 11 bases. The CDR3 length is 15 residues. Looked up from germline, CDR1 is SGDLS and CDR2 is YYNGEE. V shed 4 bases and J 5 bases; nucleotides not matched to a gene: 8. The CDR3 protein is CASSSSLAGGHEQYF. The CDR3 nucleotides are TGTGCCAGCAGCTCCAGTCTAGCGGGAGGTCACGAGCAGTACTTC.

This chain uses TRBV4-1 with TRBJ2-7; D perhaps matches TRBD2 (5 bases). Germline lookup yields CDR1 MGHRA and CDR2 YSYEKL. V gave up 4 bases and J gave up 2 bases, with 18 bases separating them. This CDR3 is 16 amino acids long. This CDR3 is CASSRAVAGLAYEQYF. The CDR3 DNA reads as TGCGCCAGCAGCCGGGCAGTTGCGGGCCTAGCCTACGAGCAGTACTTC.

This chain links TRBV11-2 with TRBJ1-5; D is ambiguous. Trimming pared 5 bases from V and 4 bases from J, leaving 9 bases between. The CDR3 is 13 residues long. The germline CDR1 and CDR2 sequences are SGHAT and FQNNGV. The CDR3 nucleotides are TGTGCCAGCAGCCAGTCTATTAATCAGCCCCAGCATTTT. It is translated as CASSQSINQPQHF.

V and J are TRBV5-6 and TRBJ1-6; D ambiguous. The V end lost 4 bases, the J end lost 7 bases, and 6 bases lay between the germline ends. This CDR3 is built from 12 residues. CDR1 and CDR2 from the germline V gene are SGHDT and YYEEEE. The CDR3, as DNA: TGTGCCAGCAGCCTCGTAAATTCACCCCTCCACTTT. It is translated as CASSLVNSPLHF. Full variable domain (missing parts from reference TRBV5-6 and TRBJ1-6): DAGVTQSPTHLIKTRGQQVTLRCSPKSGHDTVSWYQQALGQGPQFIFQYYEEEERQRGNFPDRFSGHQFPNYSSELNVNALLLGDSALYLCASSLVNSPLHFGNGTRLTVT.

This clone was seen only a few times. The rearrangement uses TRBV11-2 and TRBJ1-1; no clear D gene. Trimming shortened V by 5 bases and J by 5 bases, and 21 bases separated the two germline ends. From germline, CDR1 is SGHAT and CDR2 FQNNGV. The CDR3 contains 16 residues. The DNA of the CDR3 is TGTGCCAGCAGCCCAGGACTTATGAGGAGTGTTACTGAAGCTTTCTTT. Amino acid sequence: CASSPGLMRSVTEAFF.

This clone was picked up a small number of times. The chain has TRBV30 and TRBJ1-4; D is possibly TRBD1 (6 bases). Trimming pared 2 bases from V and 0 bases from J, leaving 13 bases between. The CDR3 spans 16 residues. In germline, CDR1 is GTSNPN, CDR2 SVGIG (reference sequence). Written as DNA, the CDR3 is TGTGCCTGGAGTCCCGGACAGCAAGCAACTAATGAAAAACTGTTTTTT. Residues: CAWSPGQQATNEKLFF.

This sequence joins TRBV10-1 and TRBJ2-7; 9 nucleotides match TRBD2. The germline V gene encodes CDR1 WNHNN and CDR2 SYGVQD (reference sequence). Losses at the gene ends were 0 bases for V and 5 bases for J; bases not matched to a gene: 8. The CDR3 is 16 amino acids. The chain's CDR3 is CASSESRPSGIHEQYF. CDR3 in DNA: TGCGCCAGCAGTGAGTCGCGGCCTAGCGGGATCCACGAGCAGTACTTC.

This clone was counted a single time. This chain connects TRBV7-8 to TRBJ2-3, with D possibly TRBD1 on 6 matching bases. CDR3 length: 14 residues. V was clipped by 5 bases and J by 3 bases, with 12 bases between them. CDR1 is SGHVS, CDR2 FQNEAQ, per germline. The CDR3 DNA follows: TGTGCCAGCAGCCTCGGGCAGGGGACAGATACGCAGTATTTT. Encoded protein: CASSLGQGTDTQYF. The full variable domain, in which reference TRBV7-8 and TRBJ2-3 provide the parts outside the CDR3, is GAGVSQSPRYKVAKRGQDVALRCDPISGHVSLFWYQQALGQGPEFLTYFQNEAQLDKSGLPSDRFFAERPEGSVSTLKIQRTQQEDSAVYLCASSLGQGTDTQYFGPGTRLTVL.

The rearrangement links TRBV5-6 to TRBJ1-5, with 11 bases aligning to TRBD1. Trimming took 3 bases from V and 5 from J; bases not matched to a gene: 4. CDR1 and CDR2 (germline): SGHDT, YYEEEE. CDR3 length: 15 amino acids. This CDR3 reads CASSWGQGVDQPQHF. In DNA, the CDR3 is TGTGCCAGCAGCTGGGGACAGGGGGTCGATCAGCCCCAGCATTTT.

The rearrangement joins TRBV15 to TRBJ2-7; 7 bases match TRBD2. The V gene end was trimmed by 1 base and the J gene end by 3 bases; junction bases not matched to a gene: 6. The CDR3 length is 15 residues. Germline-derived CDR1 and CDR2 are LNHNV and YYDKDF (reference sequence). The CDR3 loop reads CATSRGAGRVYEQYF. The DNA of the CDR3 is TGTGCCACCAGCAGAGGGGCAGGGAGGGTCTACGAGCAGTACTTC.

This chain connects TRBV2 to TRBJ2-3; the match to TRBD2 covers 8 bases. The CDR3 has 15 residues. Germline CDR1 SNHLY, CDR2 FYNNEI. V shed 7 bases, J shed 7 bases, and the junction held 13 bases outside the gene matches. CDR3 sequence (DNA): TGTGCCAGCACAGAACTAGCGGTGATGGGAAATACGCAGTATTTT. This encodes CASTELAVMGNTQYF.

About this clone itself: One base separates it from a far larger clone, so it is likely a read error. The identical CDR3 is also encoded by other nucleotide sequences in the sample. The chain uses TRBV5-1 and TRBJ2-1; TRBD2 matches at 8 bases. The CDR3 is 16 amino acids. Germline V gene data show CDR1 as SGHRS and CDR2 as YFSETQ. The V segment lost 3 bases and the J segment 2 bases; nucleotides outside the gene matches: 7. CDR3 nucleotide sequence: TGCGCCAGCAGCTCGACTAGCGCGCAGACCTACAATGAGCAGTTCTTC. The encoded protein is CASSSTSAQTYNEQFF.

The rearrangement joins TRBV28 to TRBJ2-5; 12 bases align to TRBD2. J gave up 5 bases and V 5 bases, and 9 bases lay outside the gene matches. In germline, CDR1 is MDHEN, CDR2 SYDVKM. The CDR3 extends over 16 amino acids. The CDR3, as DNA: TGTGCCAGCAGTCCCGGGACTAGCGGGTTCGGGGAGACCCAGTACTTC. This encodes CASSPGTSGFGETQYF.

This chain uses TRBV11-2 with TRBJ2-5; possible D gene TRBD2, 5 bases. Trimming took off 1 base at V and 10 bases at J, with 10 bases between the two ends. The length of the CDR3 is 12 residues. Germline CDR1 and CDR2: SGHAT and FQNNGV. The CDR3 spells CASSLGRPNQYF. CDR3 DNA sequence: TGTGCCAGCAGCTTAGGGAGGCCGAACCAGTACTTC.

The chain joins TRBV10-3 to TRBJ2-1, with D possibly called TRBD1 or TRBD2 (6 bases each). The V and J ends lost 5 bases and 6 bases respectively, with 14 bases between them. The CDR3 runs 14 residues. The V gene's germline CDR1 is ENHRY and CDR2 SYGVKD. The CDR3, as DNA: TGTGCCATCAGTAGGGGGGATTCGGGCAATGAGCAGTTCTTC. Translating gives CAISRGDSGNEQFF.

This clone was detected only a few times. This rearrangement joins TRBV20-1 to TRBJ2-7; D gene ambiguous. The CDR3 totals 11 residues. Germline lookup yields CDR1 DFQATT and CDR2 SNEGSKA (reference sequence). V lost 6 bases and J 3 bases, leaving 9 bases between the germline ends. The CDR3 DNA sequence: TGCAGTGCATCCGAGGACTACGAGCAGTACTTC. Protein: CSASEDYEQYF.